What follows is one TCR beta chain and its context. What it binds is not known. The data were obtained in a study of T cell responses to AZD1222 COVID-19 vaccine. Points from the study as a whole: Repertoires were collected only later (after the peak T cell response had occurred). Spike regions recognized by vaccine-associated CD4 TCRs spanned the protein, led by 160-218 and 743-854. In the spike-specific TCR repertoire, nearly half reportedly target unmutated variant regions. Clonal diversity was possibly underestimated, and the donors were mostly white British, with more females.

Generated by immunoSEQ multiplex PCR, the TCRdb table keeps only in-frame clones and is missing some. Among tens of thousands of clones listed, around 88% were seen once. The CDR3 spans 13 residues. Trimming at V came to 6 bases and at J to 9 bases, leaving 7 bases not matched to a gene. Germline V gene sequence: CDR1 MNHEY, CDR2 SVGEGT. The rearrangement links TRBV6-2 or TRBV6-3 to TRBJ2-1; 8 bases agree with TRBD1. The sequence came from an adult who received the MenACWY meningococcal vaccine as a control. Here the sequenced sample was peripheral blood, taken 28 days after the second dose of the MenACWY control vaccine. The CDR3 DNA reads TGTGCCAGCAGCCCCCAGGGGGCGAGTGAGCAGTTCTTC. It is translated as CASSPQGASEQFF.